This T cell receptor (beta chain) comes out of a study of human T cells and chemical hapten exposure. Across the whole study: Scalp application of diphenylcyclopropenone was performed weekly in patients across the entire roughly 26-week study. How much TCR each sample yielded varied, mostly because pooled library volumes differed slightly.

The CDR3 consists of 12 residues. V lost 2 bases and J 6 bases, leaving 6 bases between the germline ends. CDR1 SGHRS and CDR2 YFSETQ come from the germline V gene. Time point defined: patch test 2, 6 weeks after DPC sensitization. Indicated treatment: therapeutic diphenylcyclopropenone sensitization with weekly scalp DPC. One entry per CDR3 protein, called by TCRdb with MiXCR from the RACE reads. The repertoire holds about 400,000 distinct CDR3 sequences, with over 6% as singletons. General study findings and limits: Counts of TCRs above 1 in 1000 frequency stayed unchanged with DPC sensitization.

With regard to this clonotype: Its specificity is not known.

This specimen consisted of whole blood, obtained in connection with sensitization to the hapten diphenylcyclopropenone (DPC). The TCR was taken from a woman aged 18 to 35 with alopecia areata. Some clones in this sample may be carry-over from other donors' samples. V is TRBV5-1 and J is TRBJ2-1; the D is unclear. CDR3 coding DNA: TGCGCCAGCAGCTTTTTGGGCAATGAGCAGTTCTTC. Translating it yields CASSFLGNEQFF. Combining the CDR3 with reference TRBV5-1 and TRBJ2-1 gives the whole variable domain KAGVTQTPRYLIKTRGQQVTLSCSPISGHRSVSWYQQTPGQGLQFLFEYFSETQRNKGNFPGRFSGRQFSNSRSEMNVSTLELGDSALYLCASSFLGNEQFFGPGTRLTVL.